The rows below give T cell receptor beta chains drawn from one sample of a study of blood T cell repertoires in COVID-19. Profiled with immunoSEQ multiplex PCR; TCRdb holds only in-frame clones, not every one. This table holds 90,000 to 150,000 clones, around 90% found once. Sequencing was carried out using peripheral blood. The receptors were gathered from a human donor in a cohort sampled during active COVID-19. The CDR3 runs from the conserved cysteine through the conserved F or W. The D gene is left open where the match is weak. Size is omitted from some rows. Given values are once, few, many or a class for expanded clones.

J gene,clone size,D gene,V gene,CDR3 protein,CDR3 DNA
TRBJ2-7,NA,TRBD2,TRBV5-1,CASSPNGEGEQYF,TGCGCCAGCAGCCCGAATGGGGAGGGCGAGCAGTACTTC
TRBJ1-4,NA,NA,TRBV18,CASSPLVLAGATNEKLFF,TGTGCCAGCTCACCACTTGTCTTGGCAGGTGCAACTAATGAAAAACTGTTTTTT
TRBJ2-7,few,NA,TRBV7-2,CASSLGRRSSYEQYF,TGTGCCAGCAGCTTAGGCCGACGGAGCTCCTACGAGCAGTACTTC
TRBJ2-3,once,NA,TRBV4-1,CASSQDGLGLSDTQYF,TGCGCCAGCAGCCAAGATGGACTCGGGCTCTCAGATACGCAGTATTTT
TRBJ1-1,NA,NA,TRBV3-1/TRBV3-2,CASSQGLTLNTEAFF,TGTGCCAGCAGCCAAGGTTTGACATTGAATACTGAAGCTTTCTTT
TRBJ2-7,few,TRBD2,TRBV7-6,CASSGRGGYEQYF,TGTGCCAGCTCTGGGCGGGGGGGCTACGAGCAGTACTTC
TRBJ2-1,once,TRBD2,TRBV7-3,CASSSYGTSGEYNEQFF,TGTGCCAGCAGCTCCTACGGGACTAGCGGGGAATACAATGAGCAGTTCTTC
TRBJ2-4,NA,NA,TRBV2,CASTPGLGEAQNIQYF,TGTGCCAGCACCCCGGGACTTGGGGAGGCTCAAAACATTCAGTACTTC
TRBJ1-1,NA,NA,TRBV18,CASSPSTGLNTEAFF,TGTGCCAGCTCACCTTCGACAGGATTGAACACTGAAGCTTTCTTT
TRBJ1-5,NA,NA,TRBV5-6,CASSLVYSNQPQHF,TGTGCCAGCAGCTTGGTTTATAGCAATCAGCCCCAGCATTTT
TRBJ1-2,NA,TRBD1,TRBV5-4,CASRPPGQRYYGYTF,TGTGCCAGCAGACCCCCGGGACAGCGCTACTATGGCTACACCTTC
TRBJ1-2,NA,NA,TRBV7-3,CASSSRRGGKNYGYTF,TGTGCCAGCAGCTCTCGGAGGGGAGGCAAGAACTATGGCTACACCTTC
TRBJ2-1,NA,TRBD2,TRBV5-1,CASSPAFGGSRSYNEQFF,TGCGCCAGCAGCCCGGCTTTCGGGGGGTCCCGCTCCTACAATGAGCAGTTCTTC
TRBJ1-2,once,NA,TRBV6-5,CASSRQVNYGYTF,TGTGCCAGCAGTCGACAGGTTAACTATGGCTACACCTTC
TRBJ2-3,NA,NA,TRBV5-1,CASSLQNTQYF,TGCGCCAGCAGCTTGCAAAATACGCAGTATTTT
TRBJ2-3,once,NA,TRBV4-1,CASSQTSARGKADTQYF,TGCGCCAGCAGCCAAACCTCCGCCCGGGGGAAGGCAGATACGCAGTATTTT
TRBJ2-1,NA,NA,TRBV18,CASSPERHRSYNEQFF,TGTGCCAGCTCACCAGAAAGACACCGCTCCTACAATGAGCAGTTCTTC
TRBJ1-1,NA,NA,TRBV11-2,CASSYHLGGQGNTEAFF,TGTGCCAGCAGCTATCACCTCGGGGGGCAGGGGAACACTGAAGCTTTCTTT
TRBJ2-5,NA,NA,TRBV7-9,CASSQSGETQYF,TGTGCCAGCAGCCAATCGGGAGAGACCCAGTACTTC
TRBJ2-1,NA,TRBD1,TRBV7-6,CASSSYRGSYNEQFF,TGTGCCAGCAGCTCATACAGGGGCTCTTACAATGAGCAGTTCTTC
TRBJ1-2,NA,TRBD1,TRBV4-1,CASRPGTASSNYGYTF,TGCGCCAGCAGGCCCGGGACAGCAAGTTCTAACTATGGCTACACCTTC
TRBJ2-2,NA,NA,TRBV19,CASSISQGLGSGELFF,TGTGCCAGTAGTATCAGTCAGGGGCTAGGGTCGGGGGAGCTGTTTTTT
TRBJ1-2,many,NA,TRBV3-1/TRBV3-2,CASSPQTTASSNYGYTF,TGTGCCAGCAGCCCTCAGACCACAGCTTCGTCTAACTATGGCTACACCTTC
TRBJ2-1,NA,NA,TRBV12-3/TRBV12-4,CASSQGGEQFF,TGTGCCAGCAGCCAGGGGGGTGAGCAGTTCTTC
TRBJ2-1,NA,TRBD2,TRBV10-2,CASSEPGLGSGEQFF,TGCGCCAGCAGTGAGCCCGGACTAGGTTCAGGTGAGCAGTTCTTC
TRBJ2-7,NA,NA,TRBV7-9,CASSSPGHTTYEQYF,TGTGCCAGCAGCTCCCCGGGACACACCACCTACGAGCAGTACTTC
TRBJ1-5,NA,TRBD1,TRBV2,CASSVRTGGYNQPQHF,TGTGCCAGCAGTGTCAGGACAGGCGGCTATAATCAGCCCCAGCATTTT
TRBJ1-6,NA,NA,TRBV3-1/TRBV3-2,CASSQDRQSPLHF,TGTGCCAGCAGCCAAGATCGACAATCACCCCTCCACTTT
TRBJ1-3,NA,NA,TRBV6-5,CASSYSDRGNTIYF,TGTGCCAGCAGTTACTCCGACAGGGGAAACACCATATATTTT
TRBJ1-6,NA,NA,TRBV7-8,CAPLQGSPWPPLHF,TGTGCACCGCTTCAGGGGTCTCCCTGGCCACCCCTCCACTTT
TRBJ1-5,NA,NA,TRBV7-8,CASSQWSKRPEPQHF,TGTGCCAGCAGCCAATGGAGTAAACGGCCGGAGCCCCAGCATTTT
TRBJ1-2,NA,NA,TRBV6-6,CASNTRTDYGYTF,TGTGCCAGCAATACACGGACAGACTATGGCTACACCTTC
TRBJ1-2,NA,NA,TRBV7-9,CASSPNTGDYGYTF,TGTGCCAGCAGCCCTAATACGGGGGACTATGGCTACACCTTC
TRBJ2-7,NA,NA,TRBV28,CASEGGHEQYF,TGTGCCAGTGAAGGAGGCCACGAGCAGTACTTC
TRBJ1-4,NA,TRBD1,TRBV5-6,CASSPRVRGQTNEKLFF,TGTGCCAGCAGCCCGAGGGTAAGGGGGCAGACTAATGAAAAACTGTTTTTT
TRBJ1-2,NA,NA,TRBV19,CASTTSLRGIYGYTF,TGTGCCAGTACCACTTCCCTCCGGGGGATCTATGGCTACACCTTC
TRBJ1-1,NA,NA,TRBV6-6,CASSYSQGTNTEAFF,TGTGCCAGCAGTTACTCTCAGGGTACGAACACTGAAGCTTTCTTT
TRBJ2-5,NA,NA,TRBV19,CASSIIRGPQETQYF,TGTGCCAGTAGTATTATCAGGGGCCCGCAAGAGACCCAGTACTTC
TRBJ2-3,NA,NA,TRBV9,CASSRRDSQQYF,TGTGCCAGCAGCCGCCGGGACTCCCAGCAGTATTTT
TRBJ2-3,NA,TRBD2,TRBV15,CLLGPSGSTDTQYF,TGTTTGCTGGGGCCTAGCGGTAGCACAGATACGCAGTATTTT
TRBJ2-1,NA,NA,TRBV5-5,CASSRAEQAGAYNEQFF,TGTGCCAGCAGCCGGGCCGAGCAGGCAGGGGCCTACAATGAGCAGTTCTTC
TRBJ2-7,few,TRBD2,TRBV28,CASSRLAGVYEQYF,TGTGCCAGCAGTCGACTAGCGGGAGTCTACGAGCAGTACTTC
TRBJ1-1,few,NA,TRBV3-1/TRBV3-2,CASSQVGAGSTEAFF,TGTGCCAGCAGCCAAGTCGGGGCCGGGAGCACTGAAGCTTTCTTT
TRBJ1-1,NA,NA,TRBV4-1,CASSLREGGGTEAFF,TGCGCCAGCAGCCTCCGGGAGGGCGGGGGAACTGAAGCTTTCTTT
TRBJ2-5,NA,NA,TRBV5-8,CASTTNAGAGAQYF,TGTGCCAGCACCACGAATGCAGGGGCCGGTGCCCAGTACTTC
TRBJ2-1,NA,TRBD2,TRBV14,CASSLLAGGSYNEQFF,TGTGCCAGCAGCCTCTTAGCGGGAGGATCCTACAATGAGCAGTTCTTC
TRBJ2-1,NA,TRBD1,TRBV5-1,CASSFQHGTGPYNEQFF,TGCGCCAGCAGCTTCCAGCATGGGACAGGTCCCTACAATGAGCAGTTCTTC
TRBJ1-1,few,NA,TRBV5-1,CASSLVPGMGITEAFF,TGCGCCAGCAGCTTGGTCCCAGGGATGGGGATCACTGAAGCTTTCTTT
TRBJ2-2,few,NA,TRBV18,CASSRTGSNTGELFF,TGTGCCAGCTCACGTACAGGGTCGAACACCGGGGAGCTGTTTTTT
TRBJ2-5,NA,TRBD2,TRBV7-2,CASSVGRGGGQETQYF,TGTGCCAGCAGCGTGGGCCGTGGGGGGGGACAAGAGACCCAGTACTTC
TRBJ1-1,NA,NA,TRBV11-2,CASSAFMNTEAFF,TGTGCCAGCAGCGCGTTCATGAACACTGAAGCTTTCTTT
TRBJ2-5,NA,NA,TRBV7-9,CASSSHGGGSQETQYF,TGTGCCAGCAGCTCCCATGGGGGAGGCAGCCAAGAGACCCAGTACTTC
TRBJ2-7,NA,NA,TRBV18,CASSPTVYEQYF,TGTGCCAGCTCACCGACAGTCTACGAGCAGTACTTC
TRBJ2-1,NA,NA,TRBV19,CATLGGVNEQFF,TGTGCCACCCTAGGGGGGGTCAATGAGCAGTTCTTC
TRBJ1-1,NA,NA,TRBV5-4,CASSPSRRRDTEAFF,TGTGCCAGCAGCCCTAGTCGGCGACGGGACACTGAAGCTTTCTTT